Detailed here is one T cell receptor (beta chain). Per the authors' pipeline: From reference gene primer amplification, estimates of nucleated cell counts were derived. Here immunoSEQ multiplex PCR was the method, and the copy in TCRdb shows in-frame clones only, minus some. The DNA gave D and trimming, while V, J and clone size come from that table. In the table there are roughly 130,000 clones, 90% of which are singletons. The CDR3 covers 16 residues. Trimming took 4 bases from V and 5 from J; bases not matched to a gene: 13. Germline values: CDR1 SGHNT, CDR2 YYREEE (reference sequence). The sample comes from a study of blood T cell repertoires in COVID-19. Study-wide background: Researchers got acute and convalescent COVID-19 samples from the United States, Italy and Spain.

Sequencing was carried out using peripheral blood. This receptor was obtained from a man aged 50 to 59 with active COVID-19. The chain carries TRBV5-4 and TRBJ2-7; 9 bases match TRBD1. The CDR3 DNA is TGTGCCAGCAGCCTCTTCGGGACAGGGCCGATCCACGAGCAGTACTTC. Amino acid sequence: CASSLFGTGPIHEQYF.